The rows below give T cell receptor beta chains drawn from one sample of a study of blood T cell repertoires in COVID-19. Method: immunoSEQ multiplex PCR; TCRdb's copy keeps in-frame clones and lacks some. The sample consists of 350,000 to 400,000 clones, 89% of them appearing once. Material for sequencing was PBMCs or T cells enriched from blood (not recorded which). The receptors derive from a young woman who had recovered from COVID-19. The CDR3 runs from the conserved cysteine through the conserved F or W. D genes are given only for firm matches. Clone size is stated in some rows and not others, as once, few, many or a class when expanded.

v_call: TRBV18
d_call: TRBD1
j_call: TRBJ1-2
clone_size: -
cdr3_length: 15
cdr3_nt: TGTGCCAGCTTTCCCCCGGGACAGGGGGTCGCGGGCTACACCTTC
cdr3_aa: CASFPPGQGVAGYTF

v_call: TRBV6-2/TRBV6-3
d_call: -
j_call: TRBJ1-5
clone_size: -
cdr3_length: 13
cdr3_nt: TGTGCCAGCAGTCCCTCGGGCAATCAGCCCCAGCATTTT
cdr3_aa: CASSPSGNQPQHF

v_call: TRBV6-4
d_call: -
j_call: TRBJ2-7
clone_size: -
cdr3_length: 14
cdr3_nt: TGTGCCAGACAGAATAGCGTTTTCTTCTACGAGCAGTACTTC
cdr3_aa: CARQNSVFFYEQYF

v_call: TRBV7-7
d_call: -
j_call: TRBJ2-3
clone_size: -
cdr3_length: 14
cdr3_nt: TGTGCCAGCAGCTTAGGGCAGTACACAGATACGCAGTATTTT
cdr3_aa: CASSLGQYTDTQYF

v_call: TRBV19
d_call: -
j_call: TRBJ2-1
clone_size: -
cdr3_length: 16
cdr3_nt: TGTGCCAGTAGTTCCGACTCCGCGCGCTTTTACAATGAGCAGTTCTTC
cdr3_aa: CASSSDSARFYNEQFF

v_call: TRBV12-5
d_call: TRBD2
j_call: TRBJ2-5
clone_size: -
cdr3_length: 16
cdr3_nt: TGTGCTAGTGGTTTGATAAGCGGGAGTGGGCAAGAGACCCAGTACTTC
cdr3_aa: CASGLISGSGQETQYF

v_call: TRBV6-6
d_call: -
j_call: TRBJ2-5
clone_size: -
cdr3_length: 12
cdr3_nt: TGTGCCTGCGGGCGGAGGCGGGAGACCCAGTACTTC
cdr3_aa: CACGRRRETQYF

v_call: TRBV6-1
d_call: TRBD1
j_call: TRBJ1-1
clone_size: -
cdr3_length: 16
cdr3_nt: TGTGCCAGCAGTGGGGACAGGGGGCTCACCAACACTGAAGCTTTCTTT
cdr3_aa: CASSGDRGLTNTEAFF

v_call: TRBV27
d_call: TRBD1
j_call: TRBJ2-3
clone_size: -
cdr3_length: 16
cdr3_nt: TGTGCCAGCAGTCCAAGGGACAGAGCCATCACAGATACGCAGTATTTT
cdr3_aa: CASSPRDRAITDTQYF

v_call: TRBV24-1
d_call: -
j_call: TRBJ2-1
clone_size: -
cdr3_length: 16
cdr3_nt: TGTGCCACCAGTGAATCTCGCAGGGTTGGAGACGGTGAGCAGTTCTTC
cdr3_aa: CATSESRRVGDGEQFF

v_call: TRBV19
d_call: TRBD1
j_call: TRBJ2-7
clone_size: -
cdr3_length: 14
cdr3_nt: TGTGCCAGTAGTCCCGGGACAGGGTTGTACGAGCAGTACTTC
cdr3_aa: CASSPGTGLYEQYF

v_call: TRBV2
d_call: -
j_call: TRBJ2-7
clone_size: once
cdr3_length: 11
cdr3_nt: TGTGCCAGCAGTCCTCCCTACGAGCAGTACTTC
cdr3_aa: CASSPPYEQYF

v_call: TRBV7-9
d_call: TRBD2
j_call: TRBJ2-3
clone_size: -
cdr3_length: 15
cdr3_nt: TGTGCCAGCAGCTCCGTAGCGGGTAGCACAGATACGCAGTATTTT
cdr3_aa: CASSSVAGSTDTQYF

v_call: TRBV29-1
d_call: -
j_call: TRBJ2-5
clone_size: -
cdr3_length: 13
cdr3_nt: TGCAGCGTTGATAGTCGGGAACAAGAGACCCAGTACTTC
cdr3_aa: CSVDSREQETQYF

v_call: TRBV5-4
d_call: TRBD2
j_call: TRBJ2-1
clone_size: -
cdr3_length: 13
cdr3_nt: TGTGCCAGCAGCCCCCTAGCGGGAGATGAGCAGTTCTTC
cdr3_aa: CASSPLAGDEQFF

v_call: TRBV30
d_call: -
j_call: TRBJ1-2
clone_size: -
cdr3_length: 14
cdr3_nt: TGTGCCTGGAAAGTCAGCGGATCTAACTATGGCTACACCTTC
cdr3_aa: CAWKVSGSNYGYTF

v_call: TRBV30
d_call: -
j_call: TRBJ1-4
clone_size: few
cdr3_length: 16
cdr3_nt: TGTGCCTGGAGTGTACCCTGGGGGGGACTTAATGAAAAACTGTTTTTT
cdr3_aa: CAWSVPWGGLNEKLFF

v_call: TRBV15
d_call: -
j_call: TRBJ1-3
clone_size: -
cdr3_length: 15
cdr3_nt: TGTGCCACCAGCAGAGACACAGGGTTGAAAAACACCATATATTTT
cdr3_aa: CATSRDTGLKNTIYF

v_call: TRBV5-1
d_call: TRBD2
j_call: TRBJ2-3
clone_size: -
cdr3_length: 18
cdr3_nt: TGCGCCAGCAGCTCGGGACTAGCGGGGGGGAGGAGCACAGATACGCAGTATTTT
cdr3_aa: CASSSGLAGGRSTDTQYF

v_call: TRBV27
d_call: -
j_call: TRBJ1-1
clone_size: -
cdr3_length: 15
cdr3_nt: TGTGCCAGCAAGTCGAGTCTGGGAAGGAGGCCTGAAGCTTTCTTT
cdr3_aa: CASKSSLGRRPEAFF

v_call: TRBV24-1
d_call: TRBD1
j_call: TRBJ2-7
clone_size: -
cdr3_length: 15
cdr3_nt: TGTGCCACCAGTGACCCTGGACAGGGGAGATACGAGCAGTACTTC
cdr3_aa: CATSDPGQGRYEQYF

v_call: TRBV19
d_call: TRBD1
j_call: TRBJ1-5
clone_size: -
cdr3_length: 17
cdr3_nt: TGTGCCAGTAGTATCCCGGACAGGGCAAGTAGCAATCAGCCCCAGCATTTT
cdr3_aa: CASSIPDRASSNQPQHF

v_call: TRBV7-5
d_call: -
j_call: TRBJ1-2
clone_size: -
cdr3_length: 14
cdr3_nt: TGTGCCAGAAGTTACCCTTCAGGGGACTATGGCTACACCTTC
cdr3_aa: CARSYPSGDYGYTF

v_call: TRBV2
d_call: TRBD2
j_call: TRBJ2-1
clone_size: -
cdr3_length: 11
cdr3_nt: TGTGCCAGCAGTTCCGGGACTAGTGGGTTCTTC
cdr3_aa: CASSSGTSGFF

v_call: TRBV6-5
d_call: -
j_call: TRBJ2-2
clone_size: -
cdr3_length: 11
cdr3_nt: TGTGCCAGCAGGGGGGGCGGGGAGCTGTTTTTT
cdr3_aa: CASRGGGELFF

v_call: TRBV20-1
d_call: -
j_call: TRBJ2-7
clone_size: once
cdr3_length: 11
cdr3_nt: TGCAGTGCCAGGACGGGGTACGAGCAGTACTTC
cdr3_aa: CSARTGYEQYF

v_call: TRBV5-1
d_call: -
j_call: TRBJ1-2
clone_size: -
cdr3_length: 15
cdr3_nt: TGCGCCAGCAGCTTGATCAGTCAACCCTTGCAGGGCTACACCTTC
cdr3_aa: CASSLISQPLQGYTF

v_call: TRBV13
d_call: TRBD1
j_call: TRBJ1-2
clone_size: -
cdr3_length: 14
cdr3_nt: TGTGCCAGCAGCTCGGCCGGGACAGGGGAATGGGGCACCTTC
cdr3_aa: CASSSAGTGEWGTF

v_call: TRBV6-5
d_call: -
j_call: TRBJ1-1
clone_size: -
cdr3_length: 13
cdr3_nt: TGTGCCAGCTGGGGCTCCCAGGGGACTGAAGCTTTCTTT
cdr3_aa: CASWGSQGTEAFF

v_call: TRBV7-2
d_call: -
j_call: TRBJ2-7
clone_size: -
cdr3_length: 13
cdr3_nt: TGTGCCAGCAGCTGGGGAGTGGGCTACGAGCAGTACTTC
cdr3_aa: CASSWGVGYEQYF

v_call: TRBV4-2
d_call: -
j_call: TRBJ1-4
clone_size: -
cdr3_length: 17
cdr3_nt: TGTGCCAGCAGCCAAGATTGGCGGGGGCCGCCCAATGAAAAACTGTTTTTT
cdr3_aa: CASSQDWRGPPNEKLFF

v_call: TRBV19
d_call: -
j_call: TRBJ1-1
clone_size: once
cdr3_length: 15
cdr3_nt: TGTGCCAGTAGTATCCAGGCCATCTTGGGCACTGAAGCTTTCTTT
cdr3_aa: CASSIQAILGTEAFF

v_call: TRBV6-2/TRBV6-3
d_call: TRBD1
j_call: TRBJ1-2
clone_size: few
cdr3_length: 15
cdr3_nt: TGTGCCAGCAGTACTCCGGGACAGGAGGTATATGGCTACACCTTC
cdr3_aa: CASSTPGQEVYGYTF

v_call: TRBV7-2
d_call: -
j_call: TRBJ1-5
clone_size: -
cdr3_length: 14
cdr3_nt: TGTGCCAGCTCACGGACAGAAAAGAATCAGCCCCAGCATTTT
cdr3_aa: CASSRTEKNQPQHF

v_call: TRBV6-4
d_call: TRBD2
j_call: TRBJ2-2
clone_size: -
cdr3_length: 16
cdr3_nt: TGTGCCAGCAGTATCCTAGCGGGAGCTAACACCGGGGAGCTGTTTTTT
cdr3_aa: CASSILAGANTGELFF

v_call: TRBV7-9
d_call: -
j_call: TRBJ1-3
clone_size: -
cdr3_length: 13
cdr3_nt: TGTGCCAGCAGCCCACGAGGGCTCGGCACCATATATTTT
cdr3_aa: CASSPRGLGTIYF

v_call: TRBV7-3
d_call: -
j_call: TRBJ2-6
clone_size: -
cdr3_length: 18
cdr3_nt: TGTGCCAGCAGCTCCGATGGACATATCGCCCCTGGGGCCAACGTCCTGACTTTC
cdr3_aa: CASSSDGHIAPGANVLTF

v_call: TRBV7-8
d_call: TRBD2
j_call: TRBJ2-1
clone_size: -
cdr3_length: 16
cdr3_nt: TGTGCCAGCAGCCCGGGACTAGCGAGAAACGTCAATGAGCAGTTCTTC
cdr3_aa: CASSPGLARNVNEQFF

v_call: TRBV5-4
d_call: TRBD2
j_call: TRBJ2-3
clone_size: -
cdr3_length: 16
cdr3_nt: TGTGCCAGCAGCTTAGGACTAGCGGGAGTATCTGATACGCAGTATTTT
cdr3_aa: CASSLGLAGVSDTQYF

v_call: TRBV7-6
d_call: -
j_call: TRBJ2-1
clone_size: -
cdr3_length: 15
cdr3_nt: TGTGCCAGCAGCTTAGCGGGGACCGGGGGAGATGAGCAGTTCTTC
cdr3_aa: CASSLAGTGGDEQFF

v_call: TRBV29-1
d_call: -
j_call: TRBJ1-1
clone_size: -
cdr3_length: 15
cdr3_nt: TGCAGCGTTGAATACAGGGCTCGAATGAACACTGAAGCTTTCTTT
cdr3_aa: CSVEYRARMNTEAFF

v_call: TRBV19
d_call: -
j_call: TRBJ1-5
clone_size: -
cdr3_length: 13
cdr3_nt: TGTGCCAGTTCCACGAACAGTGATCAGCCCCAGCATTTT
cdr3_aa: CASSTNSDQPQHF

v_call: TRBV14
d_call: -
j_call: TRBJ1-3
clone_size: -
cdr3_length: 15
cdr3_nt: TGTGCCAGCAGCCCGAGGGTGGCTACTGGAAACACCATATATTTT
cdr3_aa: CASSPRVATGNTIYF

v_call: TRBV3-1/TRBV3-2
d_call: -
j_call: TRBJ2-2
clone_size: -
cdr3_length: 13
cdr3_nt: TGTGCCAGCAGCCAAGTCCGGGCCGGGGAGCTGTTTTTT
cdr3_aa: CASSQVRAGELFF

v_call: TRBV3-1/TRBV3-2
d_call: -
j_call: TRBJ2-7
clone_size: -
cdr3_length: 15
cdr3_nt: TGTGCCAGCAGCTCACAAAGCAGGGGAATGTACGAGCAGTACTTC
cdr3_aa: CASSSQSRGMYEQYF

v_call: TRBV11-3
d_call: TRBD1
j_call: TRBJ2-6
clone_size: -
cdr3_length: 17
cdr3_nt: TGTGCCAGCAGCCCTGGACAGGGGGCATCTGGGGCCAACGTCCTGACTTTC
cdr3_aa: CASSPGQGASGANVLTF

v_call: TRBV11-2
d_call: -
j_call: TRBJ1-2
clone_size: -
cdr3_length: 12
cdr3_nt: TGTGCCAGTTCCGAGGGCATGGGAGGCTACACCTTC
cdr3_aa: CASSEGMGGYTF

v_call: TRBV9
d_call: TRBD1
j_call: TRBJ1-1
clone_size: -
cdr3_length: 15
cdr3_nt: TGTGCCAGCAGCTCACCAGGGGGAATGAACACTGAAGCTTTCTTT
cdr3_aa: CASSSPGGMNTEAFF

v_call: TRBV3-1/TRBV3-2
d_call: -
j_call: TRBJ1-1
clone_size: -
cdr3_length: 12
cdr3_nt: TGTGCCAGCAGCCGCGACTGGACTGAAGCTTTCTTT
cdr3_aa: CASSRDWTEAFF

v_call: TRBV10-3
d_call: -
j_call: TRBJ1-2
clone_size: -
cdr3_length: 13
cdr3_nt: TGTGCCATCAGTGGGGTACAGAACTATGGCTACACCTTC
cdr3_aa: CAISGVQNYGYTF

v_call: TRBV9
d_call: -
j_call: TRBJ1-4
clone_size: -
cdr3_length: 14
cdr3_nt: TGTGCCAGCAGTCCAGGACAATTTAATGAAAAACTGTTTTTT
cdr3_aa: CASSPGQFNEKLFF

v_call: TRBV18
d_call: -
j_call: TRBJ1-2
clone_size: once
cdr3_length: 15
cdr3_nt: TGTGCCAGCTCACCACGAGGGAGAAGCGGGGATGGCTACACCTTC
cdr3_aa: CASSPRGRSGDGYTF

v_call: TRBV5-4
d_call: -
j_call: TRBJ1-6
clone_size: -
cdr3_length: 16
cdr3_nt: TGTGCCAGCAGCGGAGACTCGGGTTCTCGTAATTCACCCCTCCACTTT
cdr3_aa: CASSGDSGSRNSPLHF

v_call: TRBV9
d_call: TRBD2
j_call: TRBJ2-1
clone_size: -
cdr3_length: 22
cdr3_nt: TGTGCCAGCAGCACCAAGGCCCGACTACTAGCGGGAGGGCAGAGCTCCTACAATGAGCAGTTCTTC
cdr3_aa: CASSTKARLLAGGQSSYNEQFF

v_call: TRBV18
d_call: -
j_call: TRBJ2-1
clone_size: -
cdr3_length: 14
cdr3_nt: TGTGCCAGCTCCCTCACCAGCTCCTACAATGAGCAGTTCTTC
cdr3_aa: CASSLTSSYNEQFF

v_call: TRBV5-4
d_call: -
j_call: TRBJ1-6
clone_size: -
cdr3_length: 16
cdr3_nt: TGTGCCAGCAGCTTGGACCCGGCGGGAAATAATTCACCCCTCCACTTT
cdr3_aa: CASSLDPAGNNSPLHF

v_call: TRBV7-2
d_call: TRBD2
j_call: TRBJ2-3
clone_size: -
cdr3_length: 15
cdr3_nt: TGTGCCAGCAGCCCAACTAGCGGGGCGGCAGATACGCAGTATTTT
cdr3_aa: CASSPTSGAADTQYF

v_call: TRBV19
d_call: -
j_call: TRBJ2-5
clone_size: -
cdr3_length: 16
cdr3_nt: TGTGCCAGTAGGAGGCGGTTCGCGAAGTACCAAGAGACCCAGTACTTC
cdr3_aa: CASRRRFAKYQETQYF

v_call: TRBV30
d_call: TRBD1
j_call: TRBJ1-2
clone_size: once
cdr3_length: 12
cdr3_nt: TGTGCCTGGACGACAGGGGCTTGGGGCTACACCTTC
cdr3_aa: CAWTTGAWGYTF

v_call: TRBV2
d_call: -
j_call: TRBJ1-5
clone_size: once
cdr3_length: 15
cdr3_nt: TGTGCCAGCAGTGATTGGACAGTAGGAAATCAGCCCCAGCATTTT
cdr3_aa: CASSDWTVGNQPQHF